A selection of T cell receptor beta chains follows, all from one sample in a study of CD8 T cells in Susac syndrome. TCRdb reprocessed the immunoSEQ multiplex PCR reads via MiXCR and lists one record per CDR3 protein. The sample records roughly 200,000 distinct CDR3 sequences, approximately 94% being singletons. Sequencing was done on a sample of CD4+ T cells from PBMCs. The receptors were sampled from a human donor in good health. Both conserved end residues are part of each CDR3. The D gene is left open where the match is weak.

CDR3aa: CASSFQQPQETQYF; CDR3nt: TGTGCCAGCAGCTTTCAGCAGCCACAAGAGACCCAGTACTTC; d_gene: NA; j_gene: TRBJ2-5; v_gene: TRBV11-1
CDR3aa: CASSYGGLGQETQYF; CDR3nt: TGTGCCAGCAGTTATGGGGGTCTCGGCCAAGAGACCCAGTACTTC; d_gene: NA; j_gene: TRBJ2-5; v_gene: TRBV6-2/TRBV6-3
CDR3aa: CASSLGPPRGLGKLFF; CDR3nt: TGTGCCAGCAGCTTGGGCCCCCCCAGGGGGCTCGGAAAACTGTTTTTT; d_gene: TRBD1; j_gene: TRBJ1-4; v_gene: TRBV5-5
CDR3aa: CASSNTGPGRSGELFF; CDR3nt: TGTGCCAGCAGCAACACAGGGCCAGGGAGATCCGGGGAGCTGTTTTTT; d_gene: NA; j_gene: TRBJ2-2; v_gene: TRBV5-6
CDR3aa: CASSVGRKSSYNSPLHF; CDR3nt: TGTGCCAGCAGCGTAGGAAGAAAAAGCTCCTATAATTCACCCCTCCACTTT; d_gene: NA; j_gene: TRBJ1-6; v_gene: TRBV9
CDR3aa: CASRDRGTDTQYF; CDR3nt: TGTGCCAGTAGGGACAGGGGGACAGATACGCAGTATTTT; d_gene: TRBD1; j_gene: TRBJ2-3; v_gene: TRBV19
CDR3aa: CASSHRTGTGELFF; CDR3nt: TGTGCCAGCAGCCATCGGACAGGGACCGGGGAGCTGTTTTTT; d_gene: TRBD1; j_gene: TRBJ2-2; v_gene: TRBV3-1
CDR3aa: CASSVYFGKNTEAFF; CDR3nt: TGTGCCAGCAGCGTGTACTTCGGGAAGAACACTGAAGCTTTCTTT; d_gene: NA; j_gene: TRBJ1-1; v_gene: TRBV7-2
CDR3aa: CATSRGTRNTGELFF; CDR3nt: TGTGCCACCAGCAGAGGGACCAGGAACACCGGGGAGCTGTTTTTT; d_gene: NA; j_gene: TRBJ2-2; v_gene: TRBV15
CDR3aa: CASSYSRDTNYGYTF; CDR3nt: TGTGCCAGCAGTTACTCGAGGGACACCAACTATGGCTACACCTTC; d_gene: NA; j_gene: TRBJ1-2; v_gene: TRBV6-5